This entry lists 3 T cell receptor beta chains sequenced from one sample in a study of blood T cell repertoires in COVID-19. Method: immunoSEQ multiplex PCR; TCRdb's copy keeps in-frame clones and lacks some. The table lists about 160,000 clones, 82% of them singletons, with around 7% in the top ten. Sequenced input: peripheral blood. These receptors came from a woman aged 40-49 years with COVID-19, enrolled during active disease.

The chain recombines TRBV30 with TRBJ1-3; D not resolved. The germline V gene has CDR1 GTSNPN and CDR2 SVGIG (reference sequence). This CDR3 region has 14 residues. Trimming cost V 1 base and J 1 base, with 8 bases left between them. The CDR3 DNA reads TGTGCCTGGAGTGCGGGTTTTTCTGGAAACACCATATATTTT. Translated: CAWSAGFSGNTIYF.

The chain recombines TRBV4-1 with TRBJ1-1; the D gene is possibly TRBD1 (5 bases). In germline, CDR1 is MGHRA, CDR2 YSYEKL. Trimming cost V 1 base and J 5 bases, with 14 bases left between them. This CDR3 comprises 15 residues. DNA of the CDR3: TGCGCCAGCAGCCAAGCAGGGTCTGGGGGGACTGAAGCTTTCTTT. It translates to CASSQAGSGGTEAFF.

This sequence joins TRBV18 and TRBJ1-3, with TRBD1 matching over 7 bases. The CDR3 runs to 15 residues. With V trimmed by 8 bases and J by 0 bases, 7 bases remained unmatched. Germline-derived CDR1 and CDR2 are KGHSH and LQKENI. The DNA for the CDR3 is TGTGCCAGCACCCGGGACAGTCCCTCTGGAAACACCATATATTTT. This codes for CASTRDSPSGNTIYF.